Below are 21 T cell receptor beta chains sequenced from a single sample in a study of identical twins. One entry per CDR3 protein results from TCRdb running MiXCR on the 5' RACE reads. Here the sample spans hundreds of thousands of distinct CDR3 sequences, around 8.3% being singletons. These records were also assigned to another study, of yellow fever vaccine responses in identical twins.

The specimen sequenced was PBMCs. Receptors were obtained from a woman aged 18-29 years in good health.

This chain joins TRBV13 and TRBJ2-2; 10 positions agree with TRBD1. The CDR3 sequence is 15 residues long. After removal of 5 bases from V and 7 bases from J, the junction contained 7 bases not matched to a gene. The V gene's germline CDR1 is PRHDT and CDR2 FYEKMQ (reference sequence). This chain's CDR3 is CASSQRGQGSGELFF. CDR3 coding DNA: TGTGCCAGCAGCCAGAGGGGACAGGGGAGCGGGGAGCTGTTTTTT.

This clonotype has more than one count but fewer than ten. This chain joins TRBV18 and TRBJ1-1; possibly TRBD1 for D (6 bases). The V gene's germline CDR1 is KGHSH and CDR2 LQKENI. V gave up 2 bases and J gave up 5 bases, with 15 bases separating them. The CDR3 contains 15 residues. CDR3 nucleotide sequence: TGTGCCAGCTCACCAAAGGGGGATTCGGGAACTGAAGCTTTCTTT. It yields the protein CASSPKGDSGTEAFF.

Only a few counts were recorded for this clonotype. The chain has TRBV27 and TRBJ2-5, with a weak D call TRBD2 (6 bases). Germline CDR1 is MNHEY and CDR2 is SMNVEV (reference sequence). V shed 10 bases and J shed 2 bases, with 14 bases lying between them. The CDR3 extends over 13 amino acids. The CDR3 protein is CATSGLTQETQYF. CDR3 nucleotide sequence: TGTGCCACCTCGGGACTCACACAAGAGACCCAGTACTTC.

The table lists this clonotype with a few counts. V and J are TRBV24-1 and TRBJ2-1; 8 nucleotides align to TRBD1. Germline V gene sequence: CDR1 KGHDR, CDR2 SFDVKD. Unmatched junction bases numbered 6, after V lost 8 bases and J lost 7 bases. The CDR3 loop spans 13 amino acids. In DNA, the CDR3 is TGTGCCACCACTTCGGACAGGGAAAATGAGCAGTTCTTC. This gives the protein CATTSDRENEQFF.

This clonotype was counted a few times. In DNA, the CDR3 is TGTGCCAGCAGCTTAGGACCAGGGAAGTTAGTCTCCTACAATGAGCAGTTCTTC. It translates to CASSLGPGKLVSYNEQFF. The chain joins TRBV11-2 to TRBJ2-1; D might be TRBD1 (5 bases). Trimming cost V 1 base and J 0 bases, with 16 bases left between them. This CDR3 is built from 18 residues. CDR1 and CDR2 from the germline V gene are SGHAT and FQNNGV. Looking up the rest from reference TRBV11-2 and TRBJ2-1 gives the full variable domain: EAGVAQSPRYKIIEKRQSVAFWCNPISGHATLYWYQQILGQGPKLLIQFQNNGVVDDSQLPKDRFSAERLKGVDSTLKIQPAKLEDSAVYLCASSLGPGKLVSYNEQFFGPGTRLTVL.

This clonotype showed up just a few times. The chain employs TRBV7-3 and TRBJ2-2; no clear D gene. From germline, CDR1 is SGHTA and CDR2 FQGTGA. This CDR3 region has 13 residues. Between the trimmed V and J ends, which lost 4 bases and 8 bases, there was a span of 11 bases. CDR3 loop: CASSYLERGELFF. The CDR3 DNA sequence: TGTGCCAGCAGCTACCTAGAGAGGGGGGAGCTGTTTTTT.

This clonotype was observed a few times. The chain has TRBV12-3 or TRBV12-4 and TRBJ2-5, with a tentative D call TRBD2 (5 bases). V was pared by 4 bases and J by 2 bases, with 17 bases between. This CDR3 is 16 amino acids long. The CDR3 coding sequence is TGTGCCAGCAGTTCCATGACTTACGGGGAGCAAGAGACCCAGTACTTC. It yields the protein CASSSMTYGEQETQYF.

This clonotype was observed at least ten times. The chain recombines TRBV4-2 with TRBJ1-1; perhaps TRBD1 as D (6 bases). The CDR3 covers 14 residues. Germline V gene sequence: CDR1 LGHNA, CDR2 YNFKEQ. Trimming removed 0 bases from V and 10 bases from J, with 15 bases in between. As DNA, the CDR3 is TGTGCCAGCAGCCAAGACTTGGAAGGGGGTGGAGCTTTCTTT. Amino acid sequence: CASSQDLEGGGAFF.

In its sample, this clonotype was seen many times. The rearrangement joins TRBV28 to TRBJ2-7; 8 positions match TRBD1. Germline lookup yields CDR1 MDHEN and CDR2 SYDVKM. The CDR3 contains 14 residues. J gave up 3 bases and V 5 bases, and 6 bases lay outside the gene matches. The CDR3 sequence is CASSLRGRVYEQYF. Here the CDR3 DNA reads TGTGCCAGCAGTCTCAGGGGGCGCGTCTACGAGCAGTACTTC.

In its sample, this clonotype was seen a few times. This chain connects TRBV29-1 to TRBJ2-2; D gene uncertain. Trimming removed 6 bases from V and 0 bases from J, with 11 bases in between. The CDR3 runs 14 residues. CDR1 SQVTM and CDR2 ANQGSEA come from the germline V gene. Written as DNA, the CDR3 is TGCAGCGTCCACATTTTCTCGAACACCGGGGAGCTGTTTTTT. This codes for CSVHIFSNTGELFF.

This clonotype turned up a few times. The chain employs TRBV15 and TRBJ2-3; D not resolved. Germline CDR1 reads LNHNV; CDR2 reads YYDKDF (reference sequence). The CDR3 runs to 13 residues. Trimming stripped 1 base from V and 5 bases from J, with 7 bases between. The CDR3 reads CATSRASQDTQYF. For the CDR3, the DNA is TGTGCCACCAGCAGAGCCTCCCAAGATACGCAGTATTTT.

The chain combines TRBV18 with TRBJ2-1, with a weak D call TRBD2 (6 bases). The V gene's germline CDR1 is KGHSH and CDR2 LQKENI. Trimming pared 6 bases from V and 5 bases from J, leaving 14 bases between. This CDR3 is 14 amino acids long. The CDR3 loop is CASSRYRENNEQFF. The CDR3 DNA reads as TGTGCCAGCTCCCGATATCGGGAGAACAATGAGCAGTTCTTC.

The chain recombines TRBV3-1 with TRBJ2-7; TRBD1 matches at 10 bases. This CDR3 region has 15 residues. Germline loops: CDR1 LGHDT, CDR2 YNNKEL (reference sequence). Trimming cost V 3 bases and J 4 bases; bases outside gene matches: 6. CDR3 sequence (DNA): TGTGCCAGCAGCCATTCGGGACAGGGGAGATACGAGCAGTACTTC. Protein product: CASSHSGQGRYEQYF.

The chain has TRBV5-6 and TRBJ2-5; D is possibly TRBD2 (5 bases). Per germline, CDR1 SGHDT and CDR2 YYEEEE. V lost 2 bases to trimming and J lost 10 bases, with 15 bases between them. The CDR3 length is 13 residues. CDR3 DNA: TGTGCCAGCAGCTTATTCGGTCGGGGAGACCAGTACTTC. Translating it yields CASSLFGRGDQYF.

This clonotype was seen more than once but under ten times. V gene TRBV20-1 combines with J gene TRBJ2-1; TRBD2 matches 10 bases. V dropped 3 bases and J dropped 9; count of bases not matched to a gene: 11. Germline loops: CDR1 DFQATT, CDR2 SNEGSKA (reference sequence). The CDR3 is 15 residues long. The CDR3 DNA reads TGCAGTGCTAGGACCCAAGCGGGAGGGAAGGGTGAGCAGTTCTTC. Translating gives CSARTQAGGKGEQFF.

This clonotype was seen a few times. CDR3 sequence reads: CASSHDMGGGYGYTF. For the CDR3, the DNA is TGTGCCAGCAGCCACGACATGGGGGGGGGCTATGGCTACACCTTC. V gene TRBV7-9 combines with J gene TRBJ1-2; D is possibly TRBD1 (5 bases). This CDR3 region has 15 residues. In germline, CDR1 is SEHNR, CDR2 FQNEAQ (reference sequence). Trimming pared 5 bases from V and 4 bases from J, leaving 17 bases between. The full variable domain, its missing parts supplied by reference TRBV7-9 and TRBJ1-2, is DTGVSQNPRHKITKRGQNVTFRCDPISEHNRLYWYRQTLGQGPEFLTYFQNEAQLEKSRLLSDRFSAERPKGSFSTLEIQRTEQGDSAMYLCASSHDMGGGYGYTFGSGTRLTVV.

The J gene is TRBJ2-5, the V gene TRBV12-3 or TRBV12-4; 10 bases are shared with TRBD1. J gave up 5 bases and V 5 bases, and 8 bases lay outside the gene matches. The CDR3 runs to 15 residues. CDR3: CASSPGTGVSETQYF. The CDR3 DNA is TGTGCCAGCAGTCCCGGGACAGGGGTTTCGGAGACCCAGTACTTC.

This clonotype has only a few counts. The V and J genes are TRBV2 and TRBJ1-6, with 8 bases that match TRBD1. The CDR3 loop spans 15 amino acids. Looked up from germline, CDR1 is SNHLY and CDR2 is FYNNEI. V shed 6 bases and J 10 bases; nucleotides not matched to a gene: 11. The CDR3 DNA sequence: TGTGCCAGCAGCGCCGGACAGGGCGGTTGGTCACCCCTCCACTTT. As protein: CASSAGQGGWSPLHF.

About this clonotype: This may stem from a read error, because a much larger clone lies one nucleotide away. The gene calls are TRBV11-1 and TRBJ2-1; 12 bases are a match to TRBD2. Germline V lookup: CDR1 SGHAT, CDR2 FQDESV (reference sequence). This CDR3 spans 19 amino acids. In nucleotides, the CDR3 is TGTGCCGGCAGCTACCGACTAGCGGGAGCAGTTAGGTCCTACAATGAGCAGTTCTTC. Translation: CAGSYRLAGAVRSYNEQFF.

V usage is TRBV6-2 or TRBV6-3 and J usage is TRBJ2-1, with D unclear. This CDR3 contains 14 residues. Germline CDR1 is MNHEY and CDR2 is SVGEGT. Trimming took off 6 bases at V and 5 bases at J, with 14 bases between the two ends. CDR3 in DNA: TGTGCCAGCAGCACCGACACCTACCACAATGAGCAGTTCTTC. Its protein is CASSTDTYHNEQFF.

The chain joins TRBV7-9 to TRBJ2-1, with a tentative D call TRBD2 (5 bases). V gave up 1 base and J gave up 3 bases, with 10 bases separating them. CDR3 size: 15 residues. Germline V gene lookup returns CDR1 SEHNR and CDR2 FQNEAQ (reference sequence). The DNA for the CDR3 is TGTGCCAGCAGCTTAGACCAGCGGAACTACAATGAGCAGTTCTTC. Protein product: CASSLDQRNYNEQFF.